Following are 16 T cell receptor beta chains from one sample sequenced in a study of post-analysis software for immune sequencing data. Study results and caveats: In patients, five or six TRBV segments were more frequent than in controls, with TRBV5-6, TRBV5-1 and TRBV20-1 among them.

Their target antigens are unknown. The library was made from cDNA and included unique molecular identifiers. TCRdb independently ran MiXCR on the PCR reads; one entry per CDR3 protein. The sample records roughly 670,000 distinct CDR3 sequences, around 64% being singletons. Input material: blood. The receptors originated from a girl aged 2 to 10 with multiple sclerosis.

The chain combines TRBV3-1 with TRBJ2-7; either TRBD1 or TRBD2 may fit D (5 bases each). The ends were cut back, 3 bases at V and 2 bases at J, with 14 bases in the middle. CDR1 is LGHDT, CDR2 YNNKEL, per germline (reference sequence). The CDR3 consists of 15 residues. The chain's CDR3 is CASSQAGTAPYEQYF. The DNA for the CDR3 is TGTGCCAGCAGCCAGGCCGGGACGGCCCCCTACGAGCAGTACTTC.

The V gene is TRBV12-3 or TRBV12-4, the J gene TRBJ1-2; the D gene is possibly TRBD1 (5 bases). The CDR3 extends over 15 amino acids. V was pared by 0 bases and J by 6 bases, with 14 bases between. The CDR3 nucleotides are TGTGCCAGCAGTTTAGCGTCTCCTGGGGCAGATGGCTACACCTTC. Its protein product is CASSLASPGADGYTF.

The CDR3 loop is CASIHSCLMGDPYEQYF. CDR3 DNA: TGTGCCAGCATTCACTCATGCCTTATGGGGGACCCCTACGAGCAGTACTTC. This rearrangement joins TRBV7-2 to TRBJ2-7; D assignment may be TRBD1 or TRBD2 (5 bases each). V was clipped by 7 bases and J by 2 bases, with 24 bases between them. Germline V lookup: CDR1 SGHTA, CDR2 FQGNSA. This CDR3 comprises 17 residues.

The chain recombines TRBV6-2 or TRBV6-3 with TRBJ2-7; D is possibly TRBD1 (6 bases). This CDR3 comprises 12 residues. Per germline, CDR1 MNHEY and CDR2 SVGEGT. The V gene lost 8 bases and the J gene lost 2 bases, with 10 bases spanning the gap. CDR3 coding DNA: TGTGCCAGCCCTCGGGACACCTACGAGCAGTACTTC. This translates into CASPRDTYEQYF.

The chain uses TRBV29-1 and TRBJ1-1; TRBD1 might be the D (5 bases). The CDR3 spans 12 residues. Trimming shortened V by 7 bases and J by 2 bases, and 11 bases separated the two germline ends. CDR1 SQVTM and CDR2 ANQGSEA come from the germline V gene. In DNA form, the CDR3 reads TGCAGCGGACGGGACCTTAACACTGAAGCTTTCTTT. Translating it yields CSGRDLNTEAFF.

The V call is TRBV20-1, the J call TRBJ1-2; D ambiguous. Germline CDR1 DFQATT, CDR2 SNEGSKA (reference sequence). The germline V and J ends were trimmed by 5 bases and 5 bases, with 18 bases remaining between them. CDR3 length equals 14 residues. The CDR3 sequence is CSALTGPQRYGYTF. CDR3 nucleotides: TGCAGTGCTCTCACTGGCCCCCAGAGGTATGGCTACACCTTC.

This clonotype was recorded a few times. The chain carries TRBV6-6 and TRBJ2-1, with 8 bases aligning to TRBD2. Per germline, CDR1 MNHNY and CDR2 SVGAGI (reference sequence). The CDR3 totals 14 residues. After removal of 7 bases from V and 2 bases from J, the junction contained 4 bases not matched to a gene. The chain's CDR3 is CASTGGITYNEQFF. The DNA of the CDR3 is TGTGCCAGCACGGGAGGGATTACCTACAATGAGCAGTTCTTC.

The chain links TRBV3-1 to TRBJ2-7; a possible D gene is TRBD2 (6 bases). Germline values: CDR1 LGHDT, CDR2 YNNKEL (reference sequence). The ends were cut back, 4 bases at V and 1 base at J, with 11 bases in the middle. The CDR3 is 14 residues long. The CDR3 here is CASSRDLTSYEQYF. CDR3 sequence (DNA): TGTGCCAGCAGCCGGGACTTAACGTCCTACGAGCAGTACTTC.

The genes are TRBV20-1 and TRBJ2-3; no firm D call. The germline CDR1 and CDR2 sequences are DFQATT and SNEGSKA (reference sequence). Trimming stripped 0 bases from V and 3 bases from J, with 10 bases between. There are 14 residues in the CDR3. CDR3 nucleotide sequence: TGCAGTGCTAGAGATGGACCACGGACAGATACGCAGTATTTT. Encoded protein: CSARDGPRTDTQYF.

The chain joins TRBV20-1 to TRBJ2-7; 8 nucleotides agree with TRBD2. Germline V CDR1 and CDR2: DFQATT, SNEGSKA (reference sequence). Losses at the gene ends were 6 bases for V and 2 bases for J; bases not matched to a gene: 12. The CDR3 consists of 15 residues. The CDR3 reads CSAEERAGGPYEQYF. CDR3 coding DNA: TGCAGTGCCGAGGAGAGGGCGGGAGGACCCTACGAGCAGTACTTC.

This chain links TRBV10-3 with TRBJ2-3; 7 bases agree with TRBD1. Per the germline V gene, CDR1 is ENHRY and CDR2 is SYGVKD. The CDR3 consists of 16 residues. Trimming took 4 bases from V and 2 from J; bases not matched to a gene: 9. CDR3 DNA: TGTGCCATCAGTGTTCGACAGGGTCGAAACACAGATACGCAGTATTTT. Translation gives CAISVRQGRNTDTQYF.

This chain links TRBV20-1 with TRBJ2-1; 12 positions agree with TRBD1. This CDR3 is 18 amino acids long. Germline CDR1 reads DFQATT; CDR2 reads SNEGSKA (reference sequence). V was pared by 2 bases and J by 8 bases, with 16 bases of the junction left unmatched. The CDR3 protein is CSARSGTGGLLSEHEQFF. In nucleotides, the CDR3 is TGCAGTGCTAGATCCGGGACAGGGGGCCTTTTATCGGAACATGAGCAGTTCTTC.

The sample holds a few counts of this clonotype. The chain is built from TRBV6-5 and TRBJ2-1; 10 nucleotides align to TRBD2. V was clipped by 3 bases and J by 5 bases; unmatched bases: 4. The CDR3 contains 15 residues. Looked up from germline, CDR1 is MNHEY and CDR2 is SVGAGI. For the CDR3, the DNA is TGTGCCAGCAGTTATTGGACTAGCGGAGACAATGAGCAGTTCTTC. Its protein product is CASSYWTSGDNEQFF.

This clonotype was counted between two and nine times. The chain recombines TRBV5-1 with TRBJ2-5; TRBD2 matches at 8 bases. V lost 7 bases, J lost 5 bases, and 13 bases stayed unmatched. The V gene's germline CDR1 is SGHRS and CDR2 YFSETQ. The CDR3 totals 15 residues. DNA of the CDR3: TGCGCCAGCGGACCTGCAACCGGGGGGGTGGAGACCCAGTACTTC. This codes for CASGPATGGVETQYF.

The CDR3 sequence: CASSVDSVKTDTQYF. Here the CDR3 DNA reads TGTGCCAGCAGCGTAGATAGCGTTAAGACAGATACGCAGTATTTT. The J gene is TRBJ2-3, the V gene TRBV9; D possibly corresponds to TRBD2 (5 bases). The V end lost 0 bases, the J end lost 3 bases, and 11 bases lay between the germline ends. The CDR3 is made up of 15 amino acids. From germline, CDR1 is SGDLS and CDR2 YYNGEE. Complete variable domain (other parts from reference TRBV9 and TRBJ2-3): DSGVTQTPKHLITATGQRVTLRCSPRSGDLSVYWYQQSLDQGLQFLIQYYNGEERAKGNILERFSAQQFPDLHSELNLSSLELGDSALYFCASSVDSVKTDTQYFGPGTRLTVL.

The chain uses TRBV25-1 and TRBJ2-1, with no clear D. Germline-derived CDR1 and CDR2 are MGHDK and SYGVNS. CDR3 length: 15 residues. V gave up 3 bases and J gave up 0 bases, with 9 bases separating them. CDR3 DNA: TGTGCCAGCAGTGATGCCCAGTCCTCCTACAATGAGCAGTTCTTC. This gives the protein CASSDAQSSYNEQFF.